The 18 T cell receptor beta chains reported below all come from one sample, sequenced in a study of shared clonotypes between healthy human individuals. The assay was immunoSEQ multiplex PCR, and TCRdb's table has in-frame clones only and misses some. The sample records 2 million to 3 million clones, roughly 92% being singletons. Sequenced: naive CD4+ T cells sorted from blood. Specified subset: CD45RA+ positively selected. The receptors originated from a man aged 18 to 29 in good health.

The chain carries TRBV6-5 and TRBJ2-7; D is undetermined. This CDR3 region has 13 residues. Germline V CDR1 and CDR2: MNHEY, SVGAGI. V lost 0 bases and J 3 bases, leaving 6 bases between the germline ends. CDR3 in DNA: TGTGCCAGCAGTTACTCCGCCAACTACGAGCAGTACTTC. Translating it yields CASSYSANYEQYF.

The chain is built from TRBV4-1 and TRBJ1-1; D unclear. V lost 0 bases, J lost 4 bases, and 12 bases lay in between. This CDR3 has 15 residues. CDR1 is MGHRA, CDR2 YSYEKL, per germline. In DNA form, the CDR3 reads TGCGCCAGCAGCCAAGATGGGGTTTTGAGCACTGAAGCTTTCTTT. Amino acids: CASSQDGVLSTEAFF.

The rearrangement links TRBV5-3 to TRBJ1-2; D call uncertain. TRBV5-3 is designated an ORF whose function remains uncertain. The CDR3 runs 17 residues. The germline V and J ends were trimmed by 2 bases and 4 bases, with 21 bases remaining between them. CDR3 sequence reads: CARSLLWEERLGYGYTF. The CDR3 DNA reads as TGTGCCAGAAGCTTATTGTGGGAAGAAAGACTGGGCTATGGCTACACCTTC.

The chain carries TRBV7-9 and TRBJ1-2; D is undetermined. CDR1 is SEHNR and CDR2 is FQNEAQ in the germline V gene (reference sequence). Between the trimmed V and J ends, which lost 3 bases and 1 base, there was a span of 9 bases. The CDR3 runs 14 residues. CDR3 nucleotides: TGTGCCAGCAGCTTTAGCTTTAGTAACTATGGCTACACCTTC. Amino acid sequence: CASSFSFSNYGYTF.

The J gene is TRBJ2-7, the V gene TRBV7-9; D unclear. The length of the CDR3 is 13 residues. With 5 bases removed from V and 3 bases from J, the gap between germline ends came to 11 bases. Per the germline V gene, CDR1 is SEHNR and CDR2 is FQNEAQ (reference sequence). In DNA, the CDR3 is TGTGCCAGCAGCCGGACCGCGTTCTACGAGCAGTACTTC. It translates to CASSRTAFYEQYF.

The rearrangement links TRBV5-1 to TRBJ1-6; weak D call: TRBD1 (5 bases). CDR3 length: 15 amino acids. CDR1 SGHRS and CDR2 YFSETQ come from the germline V gene. The V gene lost 0 bases and the J gene lost 9 bases, with 13 bases spanning the gap. The CDR3 nucleotides are TGCGCCAGCAGCTTGGAAGGGGCCGATAGTTCACCCCTCCACTTT. Protein product: CASSLEGADSSPLHF.

This rearrangement joins TRBV5-1 to TRBJ2-1, with 8 bases fitting TRBD1. CDR1 is SGHRS, CDR2 YFSETQ, per germline. The V and J ends lost 2 bases and 5 bases, in that order; junction bases with no gene match: 3. The CDR3 covers 14 residues. The CDR3 bases are TGCGCCAGCAGCTTTGGACAGGGTGACAATGAGCAGTTCTTC. Amino acid sequence: CASSFGQGDNEQFF.

In its sample, this clone was seen a few times. The chain recombines TRBV6-1 with TRBJ2-7, with 7 bases identical to TRBD1. Germline V gene lookup returns CDR1 MNHNS and CDR2 SASEGT. Trimming removed 5 bases from V and 0 bases from J; junction bases left unmatched: 4. The CDR3 has 14 amino acids. CDR3 region: CASSRRDSSYEQYF. The DNA of the CDR3 is TGTGCCAGCAGTCGCCGGGACAGCTCCTACGAGCAGTACTTC.

The chain uses TRBV28 and TRBJ2-4; D possibly matches TRBD1 or TRBD2 (6 bases each). V lost 8 bases and J 3 bases, leaving 14 bases between the germline ends. CDR3 size: 14 residues. CDR1 is MDHEN, CDR2 SYDVKM, per germline. The CDR3 here is CASAFGGGKNIQYF. CDR3 DNA sequence: TGTGCCAGCGCCTTCGGAGGGGGCAAAAACATTCAGTACTTC.

The genes are TRBV30 and TRBJ1-2; a possible D gene is TRBD1 (5 bases). In germline, CDR1 is GTSNPN, CDR2 SVGIG (reference sequence). CDR3 size: 14 residues. V was cut by 3 bases and J by 0 bases, with 11 bases left in between. The CDR3 DNA follows: TGTGCCTGGAGCCCGGGACCCACTAACTATGGCTACACCTTC. This gives the protein CAWSPGPTNYGYTF.

V and J are TRBV29-1 and TRBJ2-7, with unresolved D. The CDR3 consists of 14 residues. With 0 bases removed from V and 6 bases from J, the gap between germline ends came to 15 bases. The germline gives CDR1 SQVTM, CDR2 ANQGSEA. The CDR3 nucleotides are TGCAGCGTTGAAGAGTTACAGCTGGGCTCCGAGCAGTACTTC. This encodes CSVEELQLGSEQYF.

The rearrangement uses TRBV4-1 and TRBJ2-7; 8 nucleotides match TRBD2. From germline, CDR1 is MGHRA and CDR2 YSYEKL. The V segment lost 0 bases and the J segment 2 bases; nucleotides outside the gene matches: 6. The CDR3 loop spans 16 amino acids. CDR3 sequence reads: CASSQEKRGLTYEQYF. CDR3 nucleotide sequence: TGCGCCAGCAGCCAAGAGAAGCGGGGGCTCACCTACGAGCAGTACTTC.

As to this clone: The junction differs from germline at one of its ends, possibly a read error. V usage is TRBV18 and J usage is TRBJ1-3; the D is unclear. The CDR3 loop spans 15 amino acids. Germline CDR1 reads KGHSH; CDR2 reads LQKENI. The DNA for the CDR3 is TGTGCCAGCTCACCACCGGAGGGTTTAGGAACCACCATATATTTT. Amino acid sequence: CASSPPEGLGTTIYF.

The chain joins TRBV27 to TRBJ2-3; 15 nucleotides align to TRBD2. The CDR3 has 19 residues. From germline, CDR1 is MNHEY and CDR2 SMNVEV (reference sequence). The V gene end was trimmed by 4 bases and the J gene end by 1 base; junction bases not matched to a gene: 9. CDR3 protein: CASSSPGLAGGIGTDTQYF. For the CDR3, the DNA is TGTGCCAGCAGTTCCCCCGGACTAGCGGGAGGGATTGGCACAGATACGCAGTATTTT.

V gene TRBV19 combines with J gene TRBJ2-6; 7 bases are shared with TRBD1. The V gene's germline CDR1 is LNHDA and CDR2 SQIVND (reference sequence). The CDR3 spans 19 residues. The V segment lost 3 bases and the J segment 0 bases; nucleotides outside the gene matches: 11. Written as DNA, the CDR3 is TGTGCCAGTAGTATCAATGTTAGGGGGCCCCCCTCTGGGGCCAACGTCCTGACTTTC. Encoded protein: CASSINVRGPPSGANVLTF.

The chain is built from TRBV5-1 and TRBJ2-1; 11 bases are a match to TRBD2. Losses at the gene ends were 4 bases for V and 5 bases for J; bases not matched to a gene: 11. Germline V gene lookup returns CDR1 SGHRS and CDR2 YFSETQ. The CDR3 runs 17 residues. CDR3 in DNA: TGCGCCAGCAGCCCCTACTCCGGGACTAGCGGCAACAATGAGCAGTTCTTC. Translation: CASSPYSGTSGNNEQFF. The full variable domain, rest sourced from reference TRBV5-1 and TRBJ2-1, is KAGVTQTPRYLIKTRGQQVTLSCSPISGHRSVSWYQQTPGQGLQFLFEYFSETQRNKGNFPGRFSGRQFSNSRSEMNVSTLELGDSALYLCASSPYSGTSGNNEQFFGPGTRLTVL.

This clone has only one observation. V and J are TRBV7-9 and TRBJ2-5; D could derive from TRBD1 or TRBD2 (6 bases each). The CDR3 extends over 15 amino acids. Trimming shortened V by 5 bases and J by 3 bases, and 16 bases separated the two germline ends. The germline V gene has CDR1 SEHNR and CDR2 FQNEAQ (reference sequence). CDR3 protein: CASSATGAFEETQYF. CDR3 DNA sequence: TGTGCCAGCAGCGCAACGGGGGCGTTTGAAGAGACCCAGTACTTC.

The rearrangement joins TRBV7-9 to TRBJ2-5; 9 bases align to TRBD2. The germline gives CDR1 SEHNR, CDR2 FQNEAQ (reference sequence). The CDR3 is 15 amino acids. V lost 3 bases to trimming and J lost 5 bases; unmatched junction nucleotides: 7. The CDR3 loop reads CASSFAAGGPETQYF. CDR3 nucleotide sequence: TGTGCCAGCAGCTTTGCGGCGGGAGGGCCGGAGACCCAGTACTTC.